Shown below are 5 T cell receptor beta chains from a single sample sequenced in a study of cytomegalovirus exposure and HLA in healthy donors. PCR used 60 Vbeta primers and 13 Jbeta primers. Using immunoSEQ multiplex PCR, the repertoire was profiled, and TCRdb retains in-frame clones only, with some absent. Of around 230,000 clones in the sample, approximately 78% were seen once. Sequencing was done on a sample of PBMCs. Receptors originate from a boy aged 5-17 years in good health and CMV-seronegative.

This rearrangement joins TRBV19 to TRBJ1-5; tentative D call: TRBD1 (6 bases). This CDR3 comprises 15 residues. Germline CDR1 reads LNHDA; CDR2 reads SQIVND (reference sequence). The V and J ends lost 2 bases and 6 bases respectively, with 14 bases between them. The CDR3 reads CASSINTGSAQPQHF. The DNA for the CDR3 is TGTGCCAGTAGTATAAATACAGGGTCTGCTCAGCCCCAGCATTTT.

The chain joins TRBV10-3 to TRBJ1-5; the D is unclear. V lost 1 base to trimming and J lost 5 bases, with 6 bases between them. The germline gives CDR1 ENHRY, CDR2 SYGVKD. This CDR3 spans 13 amino acids. CDR3 bases: TGTGCCATCAGTGAGTGGAGCGATCAGCCCCAGCATTTT. Protein sequence: CAISEWSDQPQHF.

The rearrangement uses TRBV29-1 and TRBJ2-1, with 7 bases fitting TRBD2. V lost 6 bases, J lost 0 bases, and 2 bases stayed unmatched. CDR1 and CDR2 from the germline V gene are SQVTM and ANQGSEA. CDR3 length equals 13 residues. CDR3 nucleotide sequence: TGCAGCGTCGGGGGGAACTCCTACAATGAGCAGTTCTTC. It is translated as CSVGGNSYNEQFF.

The V and J genes are TRBV4-2 and TRBJ2-1, with 14 bases aligning to TRBD2. Germline assignment: CDR1 LGHNA and CDR2 YNFKEQ. The V gene end was trimmed by 5 bases and the J gene end by 5 bases; junction bases not matched to a gene: 17. CDR3 size: 20 residues. The CDR3 region is CASSFSGTSGRSGWDNEQFF. DNA of the CDR3: TGTGCCAGCAGCTTTTCCGGGACTAGCGGGAGATCGGGCTGGGACAATGAGCAGTTCTTC.

The chain links TRBV6-1 to TRBJ2-4, with D possibly being TRBD1 (5 bases). The CDR3 totals 15 residues. The V end was cut by 9 bases, the J end by 0 bases, with 15 bases between. Per the germline V gene, CDR1 is MNHNS and CDR2 is SASEGT. CDR3 protein: CASIQGALAKNIQYF. CDR3 nucleotides: TGTGCCAGTATTCAGGGCGCCCTAGCCAAAAACATTCAGTACTTC.